The rows below give T cell receptor beta chains drawn from one sample of a study of shared clonotypes between healthy human individuals. Sequencing was performed with immunoSEQ multiplex PCR; in TCRdb, only in-frame clones are kept and a portion is missing. Of about 2.3 million clones in the sample, just over 90% were seen once. Specimen: naive CD4+ T cells from PBMCs. These receptor sequences come from a man aged 18 to 30 in good health. Some clones in this sample may be carry-over from other donors' samples. The CDR3 runs from the conserved cysteine through the conserved F or W. The order of the fields is D gene, clone size, J gene, V gene, CDR3 protein, CDR3 DNA. A D gene is named only where the DNA matches it firmly. Clone size is stated in some rows and not others, as once, few, many or a class when expanded.

D gene: TRBD2
clone size: NA
J gene: TRBJ2-2
V gene: TRBV7-9
CDR3 protein: CASSPGLANTGELFF
CDR3 DNA: TGTGCCAGCAGCCCGGGACTAGCGAACACCGGGGAGCTGTTTTTT

D gene: NA
clone size: NA
J gene: TRBJ2-4
V gene: TRBV2
CDR3 protein: CASSEVKVAKNIQYF
CDR3 DNA: TGTGCCAGCAGCGAGGTCAAGGTAGCCAAAAACATTCAGTACTTC

D gene: NA
clone size: NA
J gene: TRBJ2-7
V gene: TRBV19
CDR3 protein: CASSIVGSYEQYF
CDR3 DNA: TGTGCCAGTAGTATTGTAGGTTCCTACGAGCAGTACTTC

D gene: TRBD1
clone size: NA
J gene: TRBJ1-2
V gene: TRBV18
CDR3 protein: CASSPPRTGGNYGYTF
CDR3 DNA: TGTGCCAGCTCACCACCCAGGACAGGGGGAAACTATGGCTACACCTTC

D gene: TRBD1
clone size: NA
J gene: TRBJ2-5
V gene: TRBV6-1
CDR3 protein: CASSELTGAKTQYF
CDR3 DNA: TGTGCCAGCAGTGAGCTGACAGGGGCGAAGACCCAGTACTTC

D gene: NA
clone size: NA
J gene: TRBJ2-5
V gene: TRBV15
CDR3 protein: CATSSRNRGGETQYF
CDR3 DNA: TGTGCCACCAGCAGCAGAAACAGGGGGGGAGAGACCCAGTACTTC

D gene: NA
clone size: NA
J gene: TRBJ1-2
V gene: TRBV6-1
CDR3 protein: CASRKPHGYTF
CDR3 DNA: TGTGCCAGCAGAAAACCCCATGGCTACACCTTC

D gene: TRBD2
clone size: NA
J gene: TRBJ2-2
V gene: TRBV9
CDR3 protein: CASSGTSGSTGELFF
CDR3 DNA: TGTGCCAGCAGCGGGACTAGCGGGAGCACCGGGGAGCTGTTTTTT

D gene: NA
clone size: NA
J gene: TRBJ1-6
V gene: TRBV28
CDR3 protein: CASSPGPSHSPLHF
CDR3 DNA: TGTGCCAGCAGCCCAGGGCCTTCCCATTCACCCCTCCACTTT

D gene: TRBD2
clone size: NA
J gene: TRBJ2-1
V gene: TRBV4-1
CDR3 protein: CASSQSPGTSGANEQFF
CDR3 DNA: TGCGCCAGCAGCCAATCCCCCGGGACTAGCGGGGCCAATGAGCAGTTCTTC

D gene: NA
clone size: NA
J gene: TRBJ2-7
V gene: TRBV13
CDR3 protein: CASSLPGTQPYEQYF
CDR3 DNA: TGTGCCAGCAGCCTTCCCGGGACTCAGCCCTACGAGCAGTACTTC

D gene: TRBD2
clone size: once
J gene: TRBJ2-1
V gene: TRBV7-2
CDR3 protein: CASSRIVLAGGGNEQFF
CDR3 DNA: TGTGCCAGCAGCCGTATTGTACTAGCGGGGGGAGGGAATGAGCAGTTCTTC

D gene: NA
clone size: NA
J gene: TRBJ2-6
V gene: TRBV18
CDR3 protein: CASSPGQGRSGANVLTF
CDR3 DNA: TGTGCCAGCTCACCTGGGCAGGGACGCTCTGGGGCCAACGTCCTGACTTTC

D gene: NA
clone size: NA
J gene: TRBJ2-5
V gene: TRBV28
CDR3 protein: CASSRGGAVETQYF
CDR3 DNA: TGTGCCAGCAGCCGCGGAGGGGCGGTGGAGACCCAGTACTTC

D gene: TRBD2
clone size: NA
J gene: TRBJ2-5
V gene: TRBV5-1
CDR3 protein: CASSLSLTAGLGTQYF
CDR3 DNA: TGCGCCAGCAGCTTGAGTCTCACAGCGGGATTAGGGACCCAGTACTTC

D gene: TRBD2
clone size: NA
J gene: TRBJ2-1
V gene: TRBV19
CDR3 protein: CASSIPLAGGWNEQFF
CDR3 DNA: TGTGCCAGTAGTATCCCCCTAGCGGGTGGGTGGAATGAGCAGTTCTTC

D gene: NA
clone size: NA
J gene: TRBJ1-5
V gene: TRBV5-5
CDR3 protein: CASSFGGVSNQPQHF
CDR3 DNA: TGTGCCAGCAGCTTTGGAGGGGTTAGCAATCAGCCCCAGCATTTT

D gene: NA
clone size: NA
J gene: TRBJ2-5
V gene: TRBV5-1
CDR3 protein: CASSSTGSQETQYF
CDR3 DNA: TGCGCCAGCAGCTCCACAGGGAGTCAAGAGACCCAGTACTTC

D gene: TRBD2
clone size: NA
J gene: TRBJ2-7
V gene: TRBV5-1
CDR3 protein: CASSLAGGSYEQYF
CDR3 DNA: TGCGCCAGCAGCTTGGCCGGGGGGTCCTACGAGCAGTACTTC

D gene: NA
clone size: NA
J gene: TRBJ2-7
V gene: TRBV4-2
CDR3 protein: CASSHRRGSGEYEQYF
CDR3 DNA: TGTGCCAGCAGCCATCGCAGGGGTAGCGGTGAGTACGAGCAGTACTTC

D gene: TRBD1
clone size: NA
J gene: TRBJ2-7
V gene: TRBV6-1
CDR3 protein: CASSEALGQGYEQYF
CDR3 DNA: TGTGCCAGCAGTGAAGCGCTGGGACAGGGATACGAGCAGTACTTC

D gene: NA
clone size: NA
J gene: TRBJ1-1
V gene: TRBV28
CDR3 protein: CASSSVYTEAFF
CDR3 DNA: TGTGCCAGCAGTTCTGTGTACACTGAAGCTTTCTTT

D gene: TRBD2
clone size: NA
J gene: TRBJ2-1
V gene: TRBV30
CDR3 protein: CAWSVRGTSPYNEQFF
CDR3 DNA: TGTGCCTGGAGTGTACGAGGGACTAGCCCGTACAATGAGCAGTTCTTC

D gene: TRBD1
clone size: NA
J gene: TRBJ2-7
V gene: TRBV27
CDR3 protein: CASSQDRGRRYEQYF
CDR3 DNA: TGTGCCAGCAGCCAGGACAGGGGGCGCAGGTACGAGCAGTACTTC

D gene: TRBD1
clone size: few
J gene: TRBJ1-5
V gene: TRBV6-1
CDR3 protein: CASRQGANQPQHF
CDR3 DNA: TGTGCCAGCAGACAGGGGGCAAACCAGCCCCAGCATTTT

D gene: NA
clone size: NA
J gene: TRBJ2-6
V gene: TRBV7-2
CDR3 protein: CASSSPGGANVLTF
CDR3 DNA: TGTGCCAGCAGCTCACCGGGTGGGGCCAACGTCCTGACTTTC

D gene: TRBD1
clone size: NA
J gene: TRBJ2-1
V gene: TRBV5-1
CDR3 protein: CASSLAAGGRTNEQFF
CDR3 DNA: TGCGCCAGCAGCTTGGCGGCAGGGGGCAGGACGAATGAGCAGTTCTTC

D gene: NA
clone size: NA
J gene: TRBJ2-2
V gene: TRBV9
CDR3 protein: CASSPRTTLGTGELFF
CDR3 DNA: TGTGCCAGCAGCCCAAGGACAACCTTAGGAACCGGGGAGCTGTTTTTT

D gene: NA
clone size: NA
J gene: TRBJ1-1
V gene: TRBV11-2
CDR3 protein: CASSPGRLNTEAFF
CDR3 DNA: TGTGCCAGCAGCCCAGGACGGTTGAACACTGAAGCTTTCTTT

D gene: TRBD2
clone size: NA
J gene: TRBJ2-3
V gene: TRBV7-9
CDR3 protein: CASSRGTSGRSTDTQYF
CDR3 DNA: TGTGCCAGCAGCCGCGGGACTAGCGGGAGGTCCACAGATACGCAGTATTTT

D gene: TRBD2
clone size: once
J gene: TRBJ2-3
V gene: TRBV4-2
CDR3 protein: CASSSRTSGRVGGDTQYF
CDR3 DNA: TGTGCCAGCAGCTCACGGACTAGCGGGAGGGTTGGGGGAGATACGCAGTATTTT

D gene: NA
clone size: NA
J gene: TRBJ2-7
V gene: TRBV6-1
CDR3 protein: CASIDPPSSYEQYF
CDR3 DNA: TGTGCCAGCATTGACCCCCCGAGCTCCTACGAGCAGTACTTC

D gene: TRBD2
clone size: NA
J gene: TRBJ2-5
V gene: TRBV5-1
CDR3 protein: CASLLGTSGMQETQYF
CDR3 DNA: TGCGCCAGCCTACTAGGGACTAGCGGGATGCAAGAGACCCAGTACTTC

D gene: NA
clone size: NA
J gene: TRBJ2-3
V gene: TRBV28
CDR3 protein: CASSFMFSGLLGDTQYF
CDR3 DNA: TGTGCCAGCAGTTTCATGTTTAGCGGACTCCTGGGAGATACGCAGTATTTT

D gene: TRBD2
clone size: NA
J gene: TRBJ2-1
V gene: TRBV28
CDR3 protein: CASSSPGLAKVWREQFF
CDR3 DNA: TGTGCCAGCAGTTCTCCGGGACTAGCGAAGGTTTGGAGGGAGCAGTTCTTC

D gene: NA
clone size: once
J gene: TRBJ1-4
V gene: TRBV7-9
CDR3 protein: CASTSHTTNEKLFF
CDR3 DNA: TGTGCCAGCACCTCTCATACAACTAATGAAAAACTGTTTTTT

D gene: NA
clone size: NA
J gene: TRBJ2-1
V gene: TRBV2
CDR3 protein: CASSPLRRARVNEQFF
CDR3 DNA: TGTGCCAGCAGTCCCCTCCGTCGGGCGAGGGTAAATGAGCAGTTCTTC